A single sample gave rise to the 9 T cell receptor beta chains below, sequenced in a study of lymphopenia after photon versus proton radiotherapy (dated by TCRdb to between 2018 and 2021). Library generation was performed with the immunoSEQ multiplex PCR assay. Sourced from immuneACCESS, this table was stored by TCRdb with only in-frame sequences that have V and J called. A share of the clones is absent; for the studies checked, an unresolved V gene accounts for under half, and the remainder has no known explanation. The sample table lists roughly 7,300 clones, nearly 90% of them with a count of one. The ten top clones hold 15% to 20% of the sample. Source: peripheral blood, taken from a patient treated with photon-based radiotherapy. These receptor sequences come from a man in his sixties with cholangiocarcinoma.

The J gene is TRBJ2-1, the V gene TRBV10-3; D uncertain. The CDR3 has 11 amino acids. Germline V gene lookup returns CDR1 ENHRY and CDR2 SYGVKD. CDR3 DNA: TGTTCCGCGTCGGCTGACAATGAGCAGTTCTTC. It codes for CSASADNEQFF.

This clone was picked up one time. The rearrangement uses TRBV27 and TRBJ2-1; 8 bases align to TRBD1. Germline lookup yields CDR1 MNHEY and CDR2 SMNVEV (reference sequence). There are 13 residues in the CDR3. J gave up 13 bases and V 5 bases, and 10 bases lay outside the gene matches. CDR3 sequence (DNA): TGTGCCAGCAGTGCCCTTACAGGGGGTGGACAGTTCTTC. Translated, it gives CASSALTGGGQFF.

This clone was observed a handful of times. The rearrangement joins TRBV5-1 to TRBJ2-3; D is unclear. The CDR3 runs to 11 residues. V was shortened by 7 bases and J by 6 bases, with 9 bases between the two germline ends. Germline V gene data show CDR1 as SGHRS and CDR2 as YFSETQ. CDR3 sequence (DNA): TGCGCCAGCGCCTGGACGGATACGCAGTATTTT. It is translated as CASAWTDTQYF.

The chain has TRBV9 and TRBJ1-1; weak D call: TRBD1 (5 bases). The CDR3 consists of 15 residues. The germline V gene has CDR1 SGDLS and CDR2 YYNGEE. V dropped 0 bases and J dropped 4 bases, with 13 bases sitting between them. The CDR3 coding sequence is TGTGCCAGCAGCGTAGGAGGGGAACTGGGCACTGAAGCTTTCTTT. This codes for CASSVGGELGTEAFF.

This chain links TRBV2 with TRBJ2-1; 8 bases line up with TRBD2. Germline values: CDR1 SNHLY, CDR2 FYNNEI. After removal of 3 bases from V and 6 bases from J, the junction contained 7 bases not matched to a gene. The CDR3 is 15 amino acids. The CDR3 loop reads CASSEREREINEQFF. CDR3 nucleotide sequence: TGTGCCAGCAGTGAGCGAGAGCGGGAGATCAATGAGCAGTTCTTC.

The chain employs TRBV28 and TRBJ1-6; D gene uncertain. The CDR3 consists of 14 residues. Trimming pared 2 bases from V and 15 bases from J, leaving 17 bases between. The germline V gene has CDR1 MDHEN and CDR2 SYDVKM. This chain's CDR3 is CASSLNSFILLLHF. The CDR3 DNA sequence: TGTGCCAGCAGTTTAAACAGCTTTATTCTACTCCTCCACTTT.

The V call is TRBV18, the J call TRBJ1-1; D gene unclear. The V gene's germline CDR1 is KGHSH and CDR2 LQKENI. Trimming removed 2 bases from V and 4 bases from J, with 20 bases in between. The CDR3 has 17 amino acids. The CDR3 nucleotides are TGTGCCAGCTCACCAAGGCTAATTTCGGACTCGGTCACTGAAGCTTTCTTT. Amino acid sequence: CASSPRLISDSVTEAFF.

The rearrangement uses TRBV9 and TRBJ2-1, with 7 bases fitting TRBD1. The germline V gene has CDR1 SGDLS and CDR2 YYNGEE. This CDR3 region has 13 residues. J lost 5 bases, V lost 3 bases, and 2 bases had no gene match. The CDR3 sequence: CASSAGQNNEQFF. The CDR3 DNA is TGTGCCAGCAGCGCGGGACAGAACAATGAGCAGTTCTTC.

The rearrangement uses TRBV9 and TRBJ1-4, with D uncertain. From germline, CDR1 is SGDLS and CDR2 YYNGEE. There are 17 residues in the CDR3. V was clipped by 3 bases and J by 1 base, with 16 bases between them. CDR3 in DNA: TGTGCCAGCAGCGGGACCGAAGGGTCCGGAACTAATGAAAAACTGTTTTTT. This encodes CASSGTEGSGTNEKLFF. Full variable domain (remainder filled in from reference TRBV9 and TRBJ1-4): DSGVTQTPKHLITATGQRVTLRCSPRSGDLSVYWYQQSLDQGLQFLIQYYNGEERAKGNILERFSAQQFPDLHSELNLSSLELGDSALYFCASSGTEGSGTNEKLFFGSGTQLSVL.